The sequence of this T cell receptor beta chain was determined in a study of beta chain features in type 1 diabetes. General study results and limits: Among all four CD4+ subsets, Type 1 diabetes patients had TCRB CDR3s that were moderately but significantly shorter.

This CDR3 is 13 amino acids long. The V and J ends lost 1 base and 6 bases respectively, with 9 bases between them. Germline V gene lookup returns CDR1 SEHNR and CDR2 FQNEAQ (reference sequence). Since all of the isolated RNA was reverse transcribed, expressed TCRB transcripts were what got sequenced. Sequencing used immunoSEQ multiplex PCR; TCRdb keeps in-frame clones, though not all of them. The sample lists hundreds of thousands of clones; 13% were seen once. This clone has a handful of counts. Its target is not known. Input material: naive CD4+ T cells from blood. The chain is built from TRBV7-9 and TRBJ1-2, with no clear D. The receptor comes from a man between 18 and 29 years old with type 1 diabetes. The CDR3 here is CASSLVPDNGYTF. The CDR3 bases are TGTGCCAGCAGCTTAGTGCCAGATAATGGCTACACCTTC.